These T cell receptor beta chains were read from a single sample in a study of memory CD4+ T cells and cytomegalovirus serostatus. Data came from immunoSEQ multiplex PCR; TCRdb stores just in-frame clones and leaves some out. The data contain about 57,000 clones, less than 80% of them singletons. The source material was memory CD4+ T cells from blood. The receptors derive from an adult in good health and CMV-seronegative. The CDR3 runs from the conserved cysteine through the conserved F or W. The D gene is left open where the match is weak. Clone size, where shown, is once, few, many, or a class for clones that have expanded.

TRBV28	TRBJ1-4	-	once	CASSFAGADEKLFF	TGTGCCAGCAGTTTCGCCGGGGCGGATGAAAAACTGTTTTTT
TRBV6-1	TRBJ1-2	-	few	CASSQRRDGYTF	TGTGCCAGCAGTCAACGACGCGATGGCTACACCTTC
TRBV11-2	TRBJ1-6	-	-	CASSFMGSNSPLHF	TGTGCCAGCAGCTTTATGGGCAGCAATTCACCCCTCCACTTT
TRBV18	TRBJ2-7	-	-	CASSPPGQPFYEQYF	TGTGCCAGCTCACCCCCCGGACAGCCGTTCTACGAGCAGTACTTC
TRBV28	TRBJ1-4	-	once	CASSFEKKLFF	TGTGCCAGCAGTTTCGAAAAAAAACTGTTTTTT
TRBV7-9	TRBJ1-3	TRBD1	-	CASSLSQGASGNTIYF	TGTGCCAGCAGCTTAAGCCAGGGGGCTTCTGGAAACACCATATATTTT
TRBV5-1	TRBJ1-2	-	once	CASSLGTAYGYTF	TGCGCCAGCAGCTTGGGGACAGCCTATGGCTACACCTTC
TRBV5-1	TRBJ2-2	TRBD2	-	CASSSTSGGSGELFF	TGCGCCAGCAGCTCCACTAGCGGGGGGTCTGGGGAGCTGTTTTTT
TRBV5-1	TRBJ2-7	TRBD2	-	CASSLRSGGSSYEQYF	TGCGCCAGCAGCTTGCGGAGCGGGGGTAGCTCCTACGAGCAGTACTTC
TRBV29-1	TRBJ1-1	-	-	CSVEGGRGTEAFF	TGCAGCGTTGAAGGGGGGCGCGGCACTGAAGCTTTCTTT
TRBV28	TRBJ1-5	-	-	CASSLIQAFQPQHF	TGTGCCAGCAGTTTAATTCAAGCGTTTCAGCCCCAGCATTTT
TRBV4-2	TRBJ2-1	TRBD2	-	CASSQDASGRRGNEQFF	TGTGCCAGCAGCCAAGATGCTAGCGGGAGGCGGGGCAATGAGCAGTTCTTC
TRBV7-3	TRBJ2-5	-	-	CASLRGGGSETQYF	TGTGCCAGCCTAAGGGGAGGAGGGTCGGAGACCCAGTACTTC
TRBV27	TRBJ2-1	-	-	CASSPTFGGGQAGQFF	TGTGCCAGCAGTCCAACCTTCGGCGGGGGACAAGCTGGGCAGTTCTTC
TRBV19	TRBJ1-6	TRBD1	-	CASKDRASSLGLSPLHF	TGTGCCAGTAAGGACAGGGCGTCTTCGCTCGGTCTTTCACCCCTCCACTTT
TRBV21-1	TRBJ1-1	-	-	CASSKEGTRREAFF	TGTGCCAGCAGCAAAGAAGGAACAAGGCGTGAAGCTTTCTTT
TRBV15	TRBJ1-3	TRBD1	few	CATSRGSGGGNTIYF	TGTGCCACCAGCAGAGGTTCAGGGGGAGGAAACACCATATATTTT
TRBV5-6	TRBJ2-7	-	-	CASSLPHGYEQYF	TGTGCCAGCAGCTTACCCCACGGCTACGAGCAGTACTTC
TRBV6-5	TRBJ1-5	-	-	CASNALPGGRQHF	TGTGCCAGCAACGCTTTGCCCGGAGGTCGCCAGCATTTT
TRBV30	TRBJ2-7	-	-	CAWSPDGGQQYF	TGTGCCTGGAGTCCCGATGGAGGCCAGCAGTACTTC
TRBV5-6	TRBJ2-5	-	-	CASSSAARRIIQETQYF	TGTGCCAGCAGTTCGGCCGCACGGAGGATCATTCAAGAGACCCAGTACTTC
TRBV27	TRBJ1-5	-	-	CASSRPQQPQHF	TGTGCCAGCAGTCGGCCTCAGCAGCCCCAGCATTTT
TRBV18	TRBJ2-3	-	-	CASSPLASTDTQYF	TGTGCCAGCTCACCATTAGCGAGCACAGATACGCAGTATTTT
TRBV29-1	TRBJ2-7	-	once	CSVSVAAYEQYF	TGCAGCGTTTCGGTGGCCGCCTACGAGCAGTACTTC
TRBV4-1	TRBJ1-4	-	few	CASSLKGRATNEKLFF	TGCGCCAGCAGCCTGAAAGGGCGAGCAACTAATGAAAAACTGTTTTTT
TRBV25-1	TRBJ2-7	-	once	CASSELGDLDRDEQYF	TGTGCCAGCAGTGAATTGGGGGACCTAGATAGGGACGAGCAGTACTTC
TRBV19	TRBJ1-1	-	few	CASSSTGTGNTEAFF	TGTGCCAGTAGTTCCACCGGGACGGGAAACACTGAAGCTTTCTTT
TRBV7-2	TRBJ1-2	TRBD1	-	CASSSSGGGYGYTF	TGTGCCAGCAGCTCTTCAGGGGGAGGGTATGGCTACACCTTC
TRBV7-2	TRBJ2-1	-	once	CASSVQLSSYNEQFF	TGTGCCAGCAGCGTGCAACTTAGCTCCTACAATGAGCAGTTCTTC
TRBV2	TRBJ2-5	-	-	CASSVGGLSQETQYF	TGTGCCAGCAGTGTTGGGGGGCTTTCCCAAGAGACCCAGTACTTC
TRBV28	TRBJ2-4	-	-	CASSLPQGAGGIQYF	TGTGCCAGCAGCCTCCCCCAGGGAGCCGGGGGCATTCAGTACTTC
TRBV29-1	TRBJ2-4	TRBD2	few	CSGVLGGGDPGIQYF	TGCAGCGGGGTTCTCGGGGGAGGGGATCCGGGCATTCAGTACTTC
TRBV27	TRBJ2-1	-	-	CASSWSSGGKQFF	TGTGCCAGCAGTTGGTCCTCCGGCGGGAAGCAGTTCTTC
TRBV7-9	TRBJ1-2	-	-	CASSFARQGAIYTF	TGTGCCAGCAGCTTCGCTCGTCAGGGAGCGATTTACACCTTC
TRBV6-1	TRBJ1-2	TRBD1	-	CASLEGTVYYGYTF	TGTGCCAGCCTAGAGGGGACAGTCTACTATGGCTACACCTTC
TRBV6-5	TRBJ1-4	-	-	CASSYRVREKLFF	TGTGCCAGCAGTTACAGGGTGCGCGAAAAACTGTTTTTT
TRBV20-1	TRBJ1-2	-	-	CSATAYDGYTF	TGCAGTGCTACCGCATACGATGGCTACACCTTC
TRBV5-1	TRBJ1-6	-	-	CASSSSYNSPLHF	TGCGCCAGCTCCAGCTCCTATAATTCACCCCTCCACTTT
TRBV28	TRBJ1-1	-	-	CASSPMKGRGTEAFF	TGTGCCAGCAGTCCTATGAAGGGCAGGGGCACTGAAGCTTTCTTT
TRBV19	TRBJ2-1	TRBD1	-	CASSPRDRGLDEQFF	TGTGCCAGTAGTCCTCGGGACAGGGGGTTGGATGAGCAGTTCTTC
TRBV28	TRBJ2-1	-	-	CASTTPPLNEQFF	TGTGCCAGCACTACCCCCCCCTTGAATGAGCAGTTCTTC
TRBV9	TRBJ1-5	-	-	CASSVEARSDQPQHF	TGTGCCAGCAGCGTAGAGGCCCGCTCCGATCAGCCCCAGCATTTT
TRBV28	TRBJ1-4	-	few	CASSLTGNDEKLFF	TGTGCCAGCAGTTTAACGGGGAATGACGAAAAACTGTTTTTT